The next 27 T cell receptor beta chains were all read from a single sample in a study of T cell repertoires in cytomegalovirus infection. For these receptors, no antigen is known. TCRdb re-derived calls from the reads in MiXCR, one entry per CDR3 protein. The top ten clones hold roughly a fifth of a sample with around 300,000 distinct CDR3 sequences, about 20% of them seen once. This material consisted of cultured PBMCs, taken from culture after CMV antigen stimulation. These TCRs come from a human donor in good health (CMV status not recorded). Some clones in this sample may be carry-over from other donors' samples.

This clonotype was seen only a few times. The chain uses TRBV4-3 and TRBJ2-3, with 9 bases identical to TRBD2. In germline, CDR1 is LGHNA, CDR2 YSLEER. Trimming at V came to 1 base and at J to 4 bases, leaving 12 bases not matched to a gene. The CDR3 is 18 residues long. CDR3 region: CASSQVLPSGKDPDTQYF. The CDR3 bases are TGCGCCAGCAGCCAAGTACTACCTAGCGGGAAAGATCCAGATACGCAGTATTTT.

This clonotype was detected a few times. This chain links TRBV5-6 with TRBJ2-1; 9 bases are shared with TRBD2. The CDR3 loop spans 12 amino acids. The germline CDR1 and CDR2 sequences are SGHDT and YYEEEE. Germline trimming cut 4 bases from V and 10 bases from J; bases unmatched to any gene: 3. The CDR3 sequence: CASSPGTSEQFF. CDR3 coding DNA: TGTGCCAGCAGCCCTGGGACTAGCGAGCAGTTCTTC.

The chain combines TRBV7-3 with TRBJ1-1; possible D gene TRBD1, 6 bases. From germline, CDR1 is SGHTA and CDR2 FQGTGA. V was shortened by 0 bases and J by 5 bases, with 13 bases between the two germline ends. This CDR3 region has 15 residues. CDR3 nucleotide sequence: TGTGCCAGCAGCTTAACGGGGGGCGGGGGGACTGAAGCTTTCTTT. Amino acid sequence: CASSLTGGGGTEAFF.

This clonotype has at least ten counts. The J gene is TRBJ2-5, the V gene TRBV7-6, with D maybe TRBD1 (6 bases). V lost 5 bases and J 5 bases, leaving 15 bases between the germline ends. The CDR3 is made up of 14 amino acids. CDR1 is SGHVS and CDR2 is FNYEAQ in the germline V gene. The CDR3 loop is CASSDTGLRETQYF. CDR3 coding DNA: TGTGCCAGCAGCGACACAGGGTTAAGGGAGACCCAGTACTTC.

This clonotype appeared a few times. The V call is TRBV6-2 or TRBV6-3, the J call TRBJ2-1, with D perhaps being TRBD1 or TRBD2 (6 bases each). The germline V gene encodes CDR1 MNHEY and CDR2 SVGEGT. Between the trimmed V and J ends, which lost 2 bases and 6 bases, there was a span of 20 bases. The CDR3 extends over 17 amino acids. CDR3: CASSYRRAAQGGNEQFF. The CDR3 nucleotides read TGTGCCAGCAGTTACCGTCGGGCCGCACAGGGAGGCAATGAGCAGTTCTTC.

The J gene is TRBJ1-2, the V gene TRBV7-9; weak D call: TRBD1 (5 bases). From germline, CDR1 is SEHNR and CDR2 FQNEAQ (reference sequence). This CDR3 comprises 14 residues. V lost 5 bases to trimming and J lost 6 bases, with 16 bases between them. CDR3 protein: CASSPRDGGDGYTF. The CDR3 nucleotides are TGTGCCAGCAGCCCAAGGGACGGAGGGGATGGCTACACCTTC. The full variable domain, in which reference TRBV7-9 and TRBJ1-2 provide the parts outside the CDR3, is DTGVSQNPRHKITKRGQNVTFRCDPISEHNRLYWYRQTLGQGPEFLTYFQNEAQLEKSRLLSDRFSAERPKGSFSTLEIQRTEQGDSAMYLCASSPRDGGDGYTFGSGTRLTVV.

The table lists this clonotype with many counts. The junction shows a germline mismatch at one end, possibly a read error. V gene TRBV7-2 combines with J gene TRBJ1-6, with a tentative D call TRBD1 (5 bases). This CDR3 comprises 11 residues. Per germline, CDR1 SGHTA and CDR2 FQGNSA. CDR3 nucleotides: TGTGCCAGCAGCTTGGGGCAGGGTATAGCCTTT. Protein sequence: CASSLGQGIAF.

This clonotype has a count of ten or more. This sequence joins TRBV11-2 and TRBJ2-1; a weak D match, TRBD1 (5 bases). CDR1 is SGHAT and CDR2 is FQNNGV in the germline V gene. The CDR3 covers 15 residues. Between the trimmed V and J ends, which lost 3 bases and 3 bases, there was a span of 12 bases. Here the CDR3 DNA reads TGTGCCAGCAGCTTCAGCCAGGGATTCTACAATGAGCAGTTCTTC. Protein product: CASSFSQGFYNEQFF.

This clonotype appeared a few times. This chain joins TRBV7-6 and TRBJ2-5; 11 nucleotides agree with TRBD2. The V segment lost 4 bases and the J segment 2 bases; nucleotides outside the gene matches: 3. There are 15 residues in the CDR3. Germline assignment: CDR1 SGHVS and CDR2 FNYEAQ. For the CDR3, the DNA is TGTGCCAGCAGCTGGGGACTAGCGGAGCAAGAGACCCAGTACTTC. Translation gives CASSWGLAEQETQYF.

The chain is built from TRBV7-3 and TRBJ2-6; TRBD1 aligns across 9 bases. The germline gives CDR1 SGHTA, CDR2 FQGTGA. The CDR3 is 17 residues long. The V and J ends lost 5 bases and 1 base, in that order; junction bases with no gene match: 6. CDR3 region: CASSLGQGSSGANVLTF. DNA of the CDR3: TGTGCCAGCAGCCTGGGACAGGGAAGTTCTGGGGCCAACGTCCTGACTTTC.

This clonotype was observed at least ten times. With a much larger clone just one base away, this may be a read error. The V gene is TRBV7-3, the J gene TRBJ2-1; unclear D gene. The germline V and J ends were trimmed by 3 bases and 4 bases, with 7 bases remaining between them. CDR1 and CDR2 (germline): SGHTA, FQGTGA. CDR3 length: 13 amino acids. The CDR3 sequence is CASSFAEYNEQFF. Written as DNA, the CDR3 is TGTGCCAGCAGCTTCGCAGAGTACAATGAGCAGTTCTTC.

This clonotype was found many times. The chain links TRBV11-2 to TRBJ2-1, with D unclear. The CDR3 sequence is 17 residues long. Per germline, CDR1 SGHAT and CDR2 FQNNGV. V was clipped by 0 bases and J by 3 bases, with 15 bases between them. CDR3 sequence reads: CASSLEGWISSYNEQFF. CDR3 bases: TGTGCCAGCAGCTTAGAGGGTTGGATTAGCAGCTACAATGAGCAGTTCTTC.

J is TRBJ2-3 and V is TRBV20-1; a weak D match, TRBD2 (7 bases). The V end lost 1 base, the J end lost 5 bases, and 16 bases lay between the germline ends. Germline loops: CDR1 DFQATT, CDR2 SNEGSKA (reference sequence). This CDR3 is built from 15 residues. The CDR3 DNA reads as TGCAGTGCTAGAGGGCTAGCGGAGGGGGGAGATACGCAGTATTTT. Protein: CSARGLAEGGDTQYF.

This clonotype was picked up a small number of times. V gene TRBV23-1 combines with J gene TRBJ1-1; no clear D gene. TRBV23-1 is filed as an ORF, its function uncertain. V lost 0 bases and J 0 bases, leaving 17 bases between the germline ends. The CDR3 is 18 residues long. The DNA of the CDR3 is TGCGCCAGCAGTCAATCTTCAAGGCGGGAGGCGATGAACACTGAAGCTTTCTTT. It codes for CASSQSSRREAMNTEAFF.

The rearrangement links TRBV7-2 to TRBJ2-7, with TRBD2 matching over 7 bases. Germline assignment: CDR1 SGHTA and CDR2 FQGNSA. This CDR3 has 13 amino acids. Germline trimming cut 6 bases from V and 6 bases from J; bases unmatched to any gene: 8. CDR3 protein: CASRSGTLVEQYF. DNA of the CDR3: TGTGCCAGCAGGAGCGGGACCCTCGTCGAGCAGTACTTC.

In the case of this clonotype: A read error may explain this, as a much larger clone is one base away. The CDR3 bases are TGTGCCAGCAGCATAACAGAATCTGGGGCCAACGTCCTGACTTTC. It yields the protein CASSITESGANVLTF. This chain links TRBV7-6 with TRBJ2-6, with no clear D. Trimming removed 5 bases from V and 1 base from J, with 9 bases in between. Germline-derived CDR1 and CDR2 are SGHVS and FNYEAQ. The CDR3 is 15 amino acids.

The chain recombines TRBV7-2 with TRBJ2-7, with TRBD1 identical over 9 bases. J lost 0 bases, V lost 3 bases, and 6 bases had no gene match. CDR1 is SGHTA, CDR2 FQGNSA, per germline. This CDR3 comprises 16 residues. CDR3 in amino acids: CASSLRGTGSSYEQYF. In DNA form, the CDR3 reads TGTGCCAGCAGCTTGAGGGGGACAGGGAGCTCCTACGAGCAGTACTTC. The complete variable domain, with remaining parts taken from reference TRBV7-2 and TRBJ2-7, reads GAGVSQSPSNKVTEKGKDVELRCDPISGHTALYWYRQSLGQGLEFLIYFQGNSAPDKSGLPSDRFSAERTGGSVSTLTIQRTQQEDSAVYLCASSLRGTGSSYEQYFGPGTRLTVT.

This clonotype was counted a few times. J is TRBJ1-2 and V is TRBV10-3; a possible D gene is TRBD1 (5 bases). The CDR3 length is 16 residues. Germline assignment: CDR1 ENHRY and CDR2 SYGVKD. V lost 7 bases and J 0 bases, leaving 18 bases between the germline ends. The chain's CDR3 is CAINPTVIPPNYGYTF. The DNA for the CDR3 is TGTGCCATCAACCCGACAGTCATACCCCCTAACTATGGCTACACCTTC.

The chain has TRBV4-2 and TRBJ1-5; 10 bases agree with TRBD1. Trimming at V came to 1 base and at J to 8 bases, leaving 2 bases not matched to a gene. The CDR3 covers 14 residues. Germline V gene data show CDR1 as LGHNA and CDR2 as YNFKEQ. The CDR3 protein is CASSQGDRGEPQHF. The CDR3 coding sequence is TGTGCCAGCAGCCAAGGGGACAGGGGAGAGCCCCAGCATTTT.

The genes are TRBV2 and TRBJ1-2; TRBD1 is a possible D gene (6 bases). The V end was cut by 4 bases, the J end by 8 bases, with 14 bases between. CDR1 and CDR2 from the germline V gene are SNHLY and FYNNEI. This CDR3 region has 13 residues. The CDR3, as DNA: TGTGCCAGCAGTGGACAGGCGGGTGAAGGCTACACCTTC. Translation gives CASSGQAGEGYTF.

This clonotype was detected only a few times. This chain links TRBV7-9 with TRBJ2-7; 14 nucleotides line up with TRBD2. Germline V gene lookup returns CDR1 SEHNR and CDR2 FQNEAQ (reference sequence). V trimming: 4 bases; J trimming: 2 bases; junction bases outside the gene matches: 13. The CDR3 spans 19 residues. Written as DNA, the CDR3 is TGTGCCAGCAGCTCTCCTACTGGGACTAGCGGGAGTCTCACCTACGAGCAGTACTTC. This encodes CASSSPTGTSGSLTYEQYF.

The chain links TRBV7-6 to TRBJ2-1; no firm D call. Deletions cut 5 bases from V and 1 base from J, with 9 bases between. The V gene's germline CDR1 is SGHVS and CDR2 FNYEAQ. The CDR3 runs to 14 residues. CDR3 in amino acids: CASSHDRSYNEQFF. The CDR3 bases are TGTGCCAGCAGCCACGACCGTTCCTACAATGAGCAGTTCTTC.

This clonotype has a count of ten or more. V and J are TRBV12-3 or TRBV12-4 and TRBJ2-2; 11 bases agree with TRBD2. CDR3 size: 17 residues. The V gene end was trimmed by 3 bases and the J gene end by 4 bases; junction bases not matched to a gene: 7. This chain's CDR3 is CASSFRPGLAVTGELFF. The CDR3 region has the DNA TGTGCCAGCAGTTTCCGCCCGGGACTAGCGGTCACCGGGGAGCTGTTTTTT.

This sequence joins TRBV27 and TRBJ1-2; D is ambiguous. CDR1 is MNHEY, CDR2 SMNVEV, per germline (reference sequence). The CDR3 consists of 15 residues. Trimming left V 7 bases short and J 3 bases short, with 18 bases between. CDR3: CASTPSGGMYYGYTF. For the CDR3, the DNA is TGTGCCAGCACCCCTAGTGGAGGGATGTACTATGGCTACACCTTC.

This clonotype was seen only once. The V call is TRBV14, the J call TRBJ1-1; 8 nucleotides match TRBD1. The germline gives CDR1 SGHDN, CDR2 FVKESK. Trimming took 4 bases from V and 6 from J; bases not matched to a gene: 7. This CDR3 comprises 14 residues. CDR3 sequence reads: CASSPQGAGAEAFF. The DNA of the CDR3 is TGTGCCAGCAGCCCCCAGGGGGCCGGGGCTGAAGCTTTCTTT.

This clonotype was seen only a few times. This sequence joins TRBV27 and TRBJ1-1, with 7 bases aligning to TRBD1. The CDR3 covers 18 residues. The V gene's germline CDR1 is MNHEY and CDR2 SMNVEV (reference sequence). V dropped 6 bases and J dropped 11; count of bases not matched to a gene: 27. The CDR3 nucleotides read TGTGCCAGCAGCAGTTGGTCTCACACCCCAGGGGGGGGGCGGTACGCTTTCTTT. It codes for CASSSWSHTPGGGRYAFF.

This clonotype has ten or more counts. This chain joins TRBV7-2 and TRBJ2-7, with D perhaps given as TRBD1 or TRBD2 (6 bases each). The V end was cut by 5 bases, the J end by 6 bases, with 20 bases between. Looked up from germline, CDR1 is SGHTA and CDR2 is FQGNSA. The CDR3 spans 15 residues. DNA of the CDR3: TGTGCCAGCAGCAAACAATTGGGGGGCGAAGGCGAGCAGTACTTC. As protein: CASSKQLGGEGEQYF. The complete variable domain, with remaining parts taken from reference TRBV7-2 and TRBJ2-7, reads GAGVSQSPSNKVTEKGKDVELRCDPISGHTALYWYRQSLGQGLEFLIYFQGNSAPDKSGLPSDRFSAERTGGSVSTLTIQRTQQEDSAVYLCASSKQLGGEGEQYFGPGTRLTVT.